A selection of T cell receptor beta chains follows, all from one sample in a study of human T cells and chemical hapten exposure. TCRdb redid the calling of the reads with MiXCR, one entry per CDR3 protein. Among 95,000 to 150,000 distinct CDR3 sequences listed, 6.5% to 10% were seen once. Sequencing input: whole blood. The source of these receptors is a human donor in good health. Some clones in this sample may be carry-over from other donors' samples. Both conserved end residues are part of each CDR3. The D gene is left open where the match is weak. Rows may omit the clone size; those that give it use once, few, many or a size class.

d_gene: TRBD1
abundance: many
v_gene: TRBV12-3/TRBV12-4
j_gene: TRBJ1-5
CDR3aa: CASSLDRTGGGQPQHF
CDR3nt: TGTGCCAGCAGTTTAGATCGGACAGGGGGCGGTCAGCCCCAGCATTTT

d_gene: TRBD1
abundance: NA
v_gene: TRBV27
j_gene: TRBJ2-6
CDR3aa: CASSPTGAGANVLTF
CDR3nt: TGTGCCAGCAGTCCGACAGGGGCTGGGGCCAACGTCCTGACTTTC

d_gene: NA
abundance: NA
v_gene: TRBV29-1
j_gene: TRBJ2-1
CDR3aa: CSVTVGGTSYNEQFF
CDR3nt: TGCAGCGTCACCGTAGGGGGGACCTCCTACAATGAGCAGTTCTTC

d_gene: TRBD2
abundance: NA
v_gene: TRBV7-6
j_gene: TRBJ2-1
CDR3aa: CASSLALAGGGEQFF
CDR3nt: TGTGCCAGCAGCTTAGCGCTGGCGGGGGGGGGTGAGCAGTTCTTC

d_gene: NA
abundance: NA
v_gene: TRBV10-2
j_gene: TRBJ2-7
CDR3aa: CASSEMTRNEQYF
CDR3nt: TGCGCCAGCAGTGAGATGACGAGGAACGAGCAGTACTTC

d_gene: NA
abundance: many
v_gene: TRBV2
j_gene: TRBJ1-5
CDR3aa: CASTNGGQPQHF
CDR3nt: TGTGCCAGCACCAACGGGGGTCAGCCCCAGCATTTT

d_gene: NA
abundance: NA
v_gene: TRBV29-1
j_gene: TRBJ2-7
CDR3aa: CSVLDGHPYEQYF
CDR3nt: TGCAGCGTTCTTGACGGACACCCCTACGAGCAGTACTTC

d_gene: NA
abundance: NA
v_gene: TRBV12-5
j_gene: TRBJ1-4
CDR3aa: CASGLGTGRDEKLFF
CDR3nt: TGTGCTAGTGGTTTGGGAACCGGGAGGGATGAAAAACTGTTTTTT

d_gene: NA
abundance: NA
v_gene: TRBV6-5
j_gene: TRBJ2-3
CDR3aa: CASSYSWDSADTQYF
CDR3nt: TGTGCCAGCAGTTACTCGTGGGACTCCGCCGATACGCAGTATTTT

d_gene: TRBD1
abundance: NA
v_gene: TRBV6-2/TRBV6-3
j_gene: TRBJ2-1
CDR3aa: CASSYSERGQGVFAQFF
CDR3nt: TGTGCCAGCAGTTACTCGGAGAGGGGACAGGGGGTTTTTGCGCAGTTCTTC

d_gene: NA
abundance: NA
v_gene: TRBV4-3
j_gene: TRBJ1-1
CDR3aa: CASSQDRGMNTEAFF
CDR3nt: TGCGCCAGCAGCCAAGACAGGGGCATGAACACTGAAGCTTTCTTT

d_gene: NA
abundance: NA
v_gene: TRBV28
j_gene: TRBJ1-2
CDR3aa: CATHRDSNYGYTF
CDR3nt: TGTGCCACCCACAGGGATTCTAACTATGGCTACACCTTC

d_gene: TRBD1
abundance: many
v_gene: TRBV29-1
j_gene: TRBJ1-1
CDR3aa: CSANEQGTEAFF
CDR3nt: TGCAGCGCTAACGAACAGGGGACTGAAGCTTTCTTT

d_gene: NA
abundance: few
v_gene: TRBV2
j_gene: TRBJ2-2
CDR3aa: CASSERRQLNTGELFF
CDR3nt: TGTGCCAGCAGTGAACGTAGACAGCTAAACACCGGGGAGCTGTTTTTT

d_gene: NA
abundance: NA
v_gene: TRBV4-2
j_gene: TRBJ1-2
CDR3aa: CASSQGVVEGQGYTF
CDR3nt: TGTGCCAGCAGCCAAGGGGTCGTCGAGGGACAAGGCTACACCTTC

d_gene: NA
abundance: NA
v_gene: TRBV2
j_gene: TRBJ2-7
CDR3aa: CASSEGDKAYEQYF
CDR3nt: TGTGCCAGCAGTGAAGGGGACAAGGCCTACGAGCAGTACTTC

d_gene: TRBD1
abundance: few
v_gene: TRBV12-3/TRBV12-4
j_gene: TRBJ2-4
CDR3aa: CASTDWTGRAKNIQYF
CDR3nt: TGTGCCAGCACCGACTGGACAGGGAGGGCCAAAAACATTCAGTACTTC